This is a list of T cell receptor beta chains from one sample in a study of blood T cell repertoires in COVID-19. The protocol was immunoSEQ multiplex PCR, while the TCRdb copy is restricted to in-frame clones and leaves out a portion. The sample shows roughly 250,000 clones, roughly 80% of them seen only once. The sample consisted of peripheral blood. The receptors here all came from a woman in her sixties or seventies with active or convalescent COVID-19. Both conserved end residues are trimmed from each CDR3.

TRBJ2-7	TRBV18	ASSGTDRGEQY
TRBJ2-1	TRBV24-1	ATSDRGTSGGNEQF
TRBJ2-5	TRBV11-2	ASSSPGARGGETQY
TRBJ1-1	TRBV6-5	ASSPHRGNTEAF
TRBJ2-5	TRBV7-2	ASSPSGGDRETQY
TRBJ1-3	TRBV9	ASSVRDSVLSSGNTIY
TRBJ1-2	TRBV7-6	ASSFGTGGAYGYT
TRBJ2-1	TRBV6-6	ASSPGGEQF
TRBJ2-7	TRBV27	ASSPRPTGMSYEQY
TRBJ2-5	TRBV5-1	ASSSLAGGPGETQY
TRBJ1-2	TRBV4-2	ASSQPTGGDYGYT
TRBJ2-5	TRBV12-3/TRBV12-4	ASSIRRGTQY
TRBJ2-3	TRBV6-5	ASSYSAGGATDTQY
TRBJ1-5	TRBV19	ASSISGNQPQH
TRBJ2-1	TRBV6-5	ASSPVGHNEQF
TRBJ2-3	TRBV19	ASSMALAGGTDTQY
TRBJ2-4	TRBV2	ASSDGHIQY
TRBJ1-5	TRBV19	ASSLLPTVNQPQH
TRBJ1-4	TRBV6-5	ASSSGQGETNEKLF
TRBJ1-4	TRBV4-3	ASSRRQGGRGKLF
TRBJ2-7	TRBV29-1	SVEGEVGRQAREQY
TRBJ2-1	TRBV11-2	ASSRSRGGTNEQF
TRBJ2-7	TRBV2	ASSERDRVLNEQY
TRBJ2-2	TRBV5-1	ASSLIDRGFGELF
TRBJ2-5	TRBV11-3	ASSRLQDETQY
TRBJ2-6	TRBV19	ASSLRSGANVLT
TRBJ1-6	TRBV27	ASSLLGTPNSPLH
TRBJ1-2	TRBV6-6	ASSYGGRGGDGYT
TRBJ2-3	TRBV2	ASRPSGGRADTQY
TRBJ1-6	TRBV19	ASRISSYNSPLH
TRBJ1-6	TRBV21-1	ASSNLTGAGSPLH
TRBJ2-7	TRBV18	ASSPPRTGYGEQY
TRBJ1-1	TRBV7-2	ASSSGQRTEAF
TRBJ1-3	TRBV2	ADAPGFSGNTIY
TRBJ2-5	TRBV29-1	SVPRLVGAAQETQY
TRBJ1-3	TRBV5-6	ASSFFAGASKDGNTIY
TRBJ1-4	TRBV19	ASSQDGQGNEKLF
TRBJ1-3	TRBV6-5	ASNAGGYGNTIY
TRBJ1-1	TRBV7-6	ASSLSQNTEAF
TRBJ1-5	TRBV21-1	ASSKDGQNNQPQH
TRBJ1-2	TRBV18	ASSPLKTGPVMGYT
TRBJ2-1	TRBV19	ASSIEPPGGARGFPLEQF
TRBJ1-5	TRBV5-1	ASSLGEGNQPQH
TRBJ1-2	TRBV5-1	ASSPGQGEPYGYT
TRBJ2-2	TRBV5-1	ASSFSGGTGELF
TRBJ2-1	TRBV5-8	ASSSTDNNEQF
TRBJ1-4	TRBV6-5	ASSATWGEGEKLF
TRBJ1-3	TRBV6-2/TRBV6-3	ASSPSGGSGNTIY
TRBJ1-2	TRBV12-3/TRBV12-4	ASSPQTGGGYT
TRBJ1-1	TRBV19	ASSMGRGPNTEAF